This paragraph reports one TCR beta chain. Investigators isolated RNA and reverse transcribed it into cDNA to act as the sequencing template. The assay was immunoSEQ multiplex PCR, and TCRdb's table has in-frame clones only and misses some. This table holds over 200,000 clones, 64% found once. Treatment of the sample: oral pan-JAK inhibitor, 5-10 mg twice daily. This specimen comes from a study of CD8+ T cells in alopecia areata. Germline CDR1 and CDR2: MGHDK and SYGVNS. V lost 3 bases and J lost 10, with 18 bases in between. The CDR3 has 14 amino acids. Here the sequenced sample was CD4+ T cells sorted from blood, taken at week 4, from a patient treated with tofacitinib. This clonotype originated in a human donor with alopecia areata. J is TRBJ1-2 and V is TRBV25-1; weak D call: TRBD1 (6 bases). Here the CDR3 reads CASSDQVTGEYYTF. For the CDR3, the DNA is TGTGCCAGCAGTGATCAGGTGACAGGAGAATACTACACCTTC.